The 19 T cell receptor beta chains given below trace back to one sample, sequenced in a study of Graves' ophthalmopathy and Graves' hyperthyroidism. RNA transcripts provided the template for amplifying TCR beta CDR3 regions. First-round RT-PCR employed HTBI primers, with a second-round multiplex PCR after it. TCRdb passed the multiplex PCR reads through MiXCR, listing each CDR3 protein once. There are 600,000 to 700,000 distinct CDR3 sequences in the sample; roughly 39% occur only once, and 3.3% lies in the top ten. Sequenced material: peripheral blood. The receptors come from an adult man with Graves' ophthalmopathy.

This clonotype was seen more than once but under ten times. This chain uses TRBV24-1 with TRBJ2-1; 7 nucleotides align to TRBD1. CDR1 KGHDR and CDR2 SFDVKD come from the germline V gene. J was trimmed by 9 bases and V by 4 bases; bases with no gene match: 14. The CDR3 loop spans 16 amino acids. DNA of the CDR3: TGTGCCACCAGTGACCAACGGGCAGGGGGTGCGGCTGAGCAGTTCTTC. This encodes CATSDQRAGGAAEQFF.

This clonotype turned up a few times. This chain uses TRBV10-3 with TRBJ1-6, with TRBD1 matching 7 bases. There are 13 residues in the CDR3. Germline-derived CDR1 and CDR2 are ENHRY and SYGVKD. V lost 6 bases to trimming and J lost 10 bases; unmatched junction nucleotides: 6. The CDR3 sequence: CAIRDRWDSPLHF. For the CDR3, the DNA is TGTGCCATCAGGGACAGGTGGGACTCACCCCTCCACTTT.

Ten or more counts support this clonotype. The chain has TRBV19 and TRBJ1-5; 9 bases fit TRBD1. Germline lookup yields CDR1 LNHDA and CDR2 SQIVND (reference sequence). The CDR3 runs 14 residues. The trim removed 10 bases at V and 2 bases at J, leaving 6 bases unmatched. DNA for the CDR3: TGTGCCACGCTGACAGGGGGTGGCAATCAGCCCCAGCATTTT. Translation gives CATLTGGGNQPQHF. Looking up the rest from reference TRBV19 and TRBJ1-5 gives the full variable domain: DGGITQSPKYLFRKEGQNVTLSCEQNLNHDAMYWYRQDPGQGLRLIYYSQIVNDFQKGDIAEGYSVSREKKESFPLTVTSAQKNPTAFYLCATLTGGGNQPQHFGDGTRLSIL.

This clonotype was counted ten times or more. CDR3 loop: CASSLAVTGPEAFF. The CDR3 region has the DNA TGTGCCAGCAGCTTGGCAGTGACTGGACCTGAAGCTTTCTTT. This chain joins TRBV5-8 and TRBJ1-1; D unclear. This CDR3 comprises 14 residues. The germline CDR1 and CDR2 sequences are SGHTS and YDEGEE. Trimming pared 0 bases from V and 6 bases from J, leaving 12 bases between.

J is TRBJ1-1 and V is TRBV24-1; no definite D call. Germline CDR1 KGHDR, CDR2 SFDVKD. There are 13 residues in the CDR3. Deletions cut 4 bases from V and 5 bases from J, with 10 bases between. The chain's CDR3 is CATSEASGTEAFF. The CDR3 bases are TGTGCCACCAGTGAAGCTAGCGGGACTGAAGCTTTCTTT.

This clonotype was counted a few times. In DNA, the CDR3 is TGCGCCAGCAGCTCGCTAGCGGGCTCCACCTACGAGCAGTACTTC. It yields the protein CASSSLAGSTYEQYF. This chain joins TRBV5-1 and TRBJ2-7; 8 bases agree with TRBD2. The V segment lost 3 bases and the J segment 2 bases; nucleotides outside the gene matches: 7. CDR1 and CDR2 (germline): SGHRS, YFSETQ. The CDR3 spans 15 residues.

This clonotype has at least ten counts. V gene TRBV7-2 combines with J gene TRBJ1-1, with D uncertain. The CDR3 runs 13 residues. Germline V gene lookup returns CDR1 SGHTA and CDR2 FQGNSA. Trimming shortened V by 5 bases and J by 2 bases, and 9 bases separated the two germline ends. CDR3 in DNA: TGTGCCAGCAGCATACAAGCTAACACTGAAGCTTTCTTT. Amino acid sequence: CASSIQANTEAFF.

This clonotype came up a few times. This rearrangement joins TRBV15 to TRBJ2-3; TRBD1 agrees at 8 bases. Germline V gives CDR1 LNHNV, CDR2 YYDKDF (reference sequence). The CDR3 sequence is 15 residues long. Germline trimming cut 3 bases from V and 6 bases from J; bases unmatched to any gene: 8. The CDR3 DNA reads as TGTGCCACCAGCAGGGACAGGGCGCTAAAGGATACGCAGTATTTT. Encoded protein: CATSRDRALKDTQYF. Full variable domain (remainder filled in from reference TRBV15 and TRBJ2-3): DAMVIQNPRYQVTQFGKPVTLSCSQTLNHNVMYWYQQKSSQAPKLLFHYYDKDFNNEADTPDNFQSRRPNTSFCFLDIRSPGLGDTAMYLCATSRDRALKDTQYFGPGTRLTVL.

In this sample, this clonotype turned up a few times. The chain joins TRBV7-9 to TRBJ1-1; D ambiguous. The V and J ends lost 6 bases and 1 base respectively, with 15 bases between them. Germline CDR1 reads SEHNR; CDR2 reads FQNEAQ (reference sequence). The CDR3 runs to 15 residues. CDR3 nucleotides: TGTGCCAGCAGTCCCCGGCCGACGCCGAACACTGAAGCTTTCTTT. This sequence encodes CASSPRPTPNTEAFF.

Remarks on this clonotype: The junction departs from germline at one end; a sequencing error may be responsible. The chain uses TRBV11-2 and TRBJ1-3; D ambiguous. The germline CDR1 and CDR2 sequences are SGHAT and FQNNGV. The CDR3 contains 17 residues. CDR3 nucleotide sequence: TGCGCCAGCAGCCAACATCAACAGAAAGTCTCTGGAAACACCATATATTTT. Amino acid sequence: CASSQHQQKVSGNTIYF.

The chain joins TRBV2 to TRBJ2-5; TRBD1 agrees at 10 bases. The CDR3 sequence is 14 residues long. V lost 6 bases, J lost 13 bases, and 14 bases stayed unmatched. The germline V gene encodes CDR1 SNHLY and CDR2 FYNNEI. The CDR3 coding sequence is TGTGCCAGCAGAGACCCAGGACAGGGGGTCAACTGGTACTTC. It translates to CASRDPGQGVNWYF.

This clonotype was seen ten or more times. The chain combines TRBV29-1 with TRBJ1-2; 8 nucleotides agree with TRBD1. The germline V gene has CDR1 SQVTM and CDR2 ANQGSEA. The CDR3 totals 13 residues. Unmatched junction bases numbered 9, after V lost 4 bases and J lost 8 bases. CDR3 in DNA: TGCAGCGTTGTTTTGGACAGGGTTGGGGGCTACACCTTC. This sequence encodes CSVVLDRVGGYTF.

V gene TRBV5-6 combines with J gene TRBJ1-2; 9 bases match TRBD1. Unmatched junction bases numbered 8, after V lost 4 bases and J lost 7 bases. This CDR3 contains 14 residues. In germline, CDR1 is SGHDT, CDR2 YYEEEE. Here the CDR3 DNA reads TGTGCCAGCAGCCCTTGGACAGGGGTGCGTGGCTACACCTTC. This gives the protein CASSPWTGVRGYTF. Full variable domain (outside the CDR3, taken from reference TRBV5-6 and TRBJ1-2): DAGVTQSPTHLIKTRGQQVTLRCSPKSGHDTVSWYQQALGQGPQFIFQYYEEEERQRGNFPDRFSGHQFPNYSSELNVNALLLGDSALYLCASSPWTGVRGYTFGSGTRLTVV.

DNA for the CDR3: TGTGCCAGCAAACGAGCAGGGGCATATAGCAATCAGCCCCAGCATTTT. This codes for CASKRAGAYSNQPQHF. The genes are TRBV6-1 and TRBJ1-5; possible D gene TRBD1, 6 bases. Germline V lookup: CDR1 MNHNS, CDR2 SASEGT. The V end lost 7 bases, the J end lost 0 bases, and 16 bases lay between the germline ends. This CDR3 contains 16 residues.

The chain joins TRBV4-1 to TRBJ1-5, with D possibly being TRBD1 (5 bases). Trimming cost V 1 base and J 9 bases, with 19 bases left between them. The CDR3 runs to 16 residues. Germline lookup yields CDR1 MGHRA and CDR2 YSYEKL. The DNA for the CDR3 is TGCGCCAGCAGCCAAGTTTTTACGGCAGGGAAAATGCCCCAGCATTTT. This codes for CASSQVFTAGKMPQHF.

This clonotype was observed a handful of times. V and J are TRBV10-3 and TRBJ2-7; 9 positions match TRBD1. The CDR3 extends over 14 amino acids. Germline V gene lookup returns CDR1 ENHRY and CDR2 SYGVKD. Trimming at V came to 4 bases and at J to 6 bases, leaving 7 bases not matched to a gene. This CDR3 reads CAISGETGGSEQYF. DNA of the CDR3: TGTGCCATCAGTGGGGAGACAGGGGGATCCGAGCAGTACTTC.

This clonotype showed up just once. The V call is TRBV19, the J call TRBJ2-5, with TRBD1 matching over 8 bases. The CDR3 sequence is 15 residues long. Germline V gives CDR1 LNHDA, CDR2 SQIVND (reference sequence). Germline trimming cut 5 bases from V and 5 bases from J; bases unmatched to any gene: 10. The CDR3 protein is CASSLNPGGRETQYF. Here the CDR3 DNA reads TGTGCCAGTAGTCTCAATCCAGGGGGCAGGGAGACCCAGTACTTC.

This clonotype was detected ten times or more. The gene calls are TRBV20-1 and TRBJ2-7; 8 bases are a match to TRBD1. CDR1 is DFQATT and CDR2 is SNEGSKA in the germline V gene (reference sequence). V lost 3 bases, J lost 6 bases, and 10 bases stayed unmatched. The CDR3 is 14 amino acids. The CDR3 DNA is TGCAGTGCTAGTCCCCCCGACAGGGGAGTCGAGCAGTACTTC. This sequence encodes CSASPPDRGVEQYF.

The chain is built from TRBV6-6 and TRBJ2-7; 8 bases are a match to TRBD2. The germline CDR1 and CDR2 sequences are MNHNY and SVGAGI (reference sequence). The CDR3 runs to 14 residues. J was trimmed by 5 bases and V by 10 bases; bases with no gene match: 13. The CDR3 sequence is CATPTLREGHEQYF. DNA of the CDR3: TGTGCCACCCCCACCCTACGGGAGGGCCACGAGCAGTACTTC.